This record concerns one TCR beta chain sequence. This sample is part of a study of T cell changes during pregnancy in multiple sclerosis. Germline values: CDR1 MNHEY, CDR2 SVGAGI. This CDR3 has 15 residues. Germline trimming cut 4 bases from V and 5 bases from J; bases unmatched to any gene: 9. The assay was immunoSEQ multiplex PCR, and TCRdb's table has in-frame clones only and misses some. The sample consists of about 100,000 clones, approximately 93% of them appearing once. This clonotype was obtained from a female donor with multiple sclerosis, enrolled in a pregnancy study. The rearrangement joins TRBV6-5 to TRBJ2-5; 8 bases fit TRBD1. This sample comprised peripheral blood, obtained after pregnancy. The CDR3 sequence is CASSSLTGAVETQYF. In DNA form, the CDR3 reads TGTGCCAGCAGTTCCCTGACAGGGGCTGTTGAGACCCAGTACTTC.